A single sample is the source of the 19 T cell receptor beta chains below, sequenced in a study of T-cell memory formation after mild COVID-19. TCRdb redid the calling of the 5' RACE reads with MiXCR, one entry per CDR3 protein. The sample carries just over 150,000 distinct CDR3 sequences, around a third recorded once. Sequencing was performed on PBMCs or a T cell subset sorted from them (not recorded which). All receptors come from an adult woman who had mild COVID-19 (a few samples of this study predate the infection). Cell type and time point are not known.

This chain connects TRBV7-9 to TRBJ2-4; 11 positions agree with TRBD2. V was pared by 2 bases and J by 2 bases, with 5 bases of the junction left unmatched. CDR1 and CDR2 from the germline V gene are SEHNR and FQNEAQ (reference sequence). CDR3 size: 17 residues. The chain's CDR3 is CASSLTSGSVSKNIQYF. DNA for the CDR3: TGTGCCAGCAGCTTAACTAGCGGGAGTGTGTCCAAAAACATTCAGTACTTC. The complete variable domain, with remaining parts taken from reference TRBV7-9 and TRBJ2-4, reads DTGVSQNPRHKITKRGQNVTFRCDPISEHNRLYWYRQTLGQGPEFLTYFQNEAQLEKSRLLSDRFSAERPKGSFSTLEIQRTEQGDSAMYLCASSLTSGSVSKNIQYFGAGTRLSVL.

The DNA for the CDR3 is TGTGCCACCGGGGGTAGACAGGGGGTAAACTATGGCTACACCTTC. Residues: CATGGRQGVNYGYTF. This sequence joins TRBV15 and TRBJ1-2; 9 positions match TRBD1. The length of the CDR3 is 15 residues. Germline CDR1 is LNHNV and CDR2 is YYDKDF (reference sequence). V shed 8 bases, J shed 2 bases, and the junction held 9 bases outside the gene matches.

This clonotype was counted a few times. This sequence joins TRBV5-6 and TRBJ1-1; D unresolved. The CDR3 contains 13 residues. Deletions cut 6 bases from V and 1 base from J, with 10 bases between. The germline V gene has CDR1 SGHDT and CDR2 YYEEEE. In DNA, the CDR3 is TGTGCCAGCAACCAGGAAACGAACACTGAAGCTTTCTTT. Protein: CASNQETNTEAFF. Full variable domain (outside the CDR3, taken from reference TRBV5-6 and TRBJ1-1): DAGVTQSPTHLIKTRGQQVTLRCSPKSGHDTVSWYQQALGQGPQFIFQYYEEEERQRGNFPDRFSGHQFPNYSSELNVNALLLGDSALYLCASNQETNTEAFFGQGTRLTVV.

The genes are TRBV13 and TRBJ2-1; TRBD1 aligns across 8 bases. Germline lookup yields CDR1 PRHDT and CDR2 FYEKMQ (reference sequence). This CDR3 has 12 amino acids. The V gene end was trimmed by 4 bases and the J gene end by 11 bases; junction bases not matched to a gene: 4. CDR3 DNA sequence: TGTGCCAGCAGCTCCGGACAGGGCAAGCAGTTCTTC. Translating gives CASSSGQGKQFF.

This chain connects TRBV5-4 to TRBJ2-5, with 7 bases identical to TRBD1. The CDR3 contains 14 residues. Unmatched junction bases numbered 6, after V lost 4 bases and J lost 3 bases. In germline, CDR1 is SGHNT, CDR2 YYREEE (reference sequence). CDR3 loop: CASSPGQIEETQYF. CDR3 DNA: TGTGCCAGCAGCCCGGGACAGATCGAAGAGACCCAGTACTTC.

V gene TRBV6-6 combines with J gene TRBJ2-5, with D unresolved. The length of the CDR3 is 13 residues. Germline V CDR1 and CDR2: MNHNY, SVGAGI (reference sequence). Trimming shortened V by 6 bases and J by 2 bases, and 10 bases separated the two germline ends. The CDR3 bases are TGTGCCAGCAGGGAAGTTGGACAAGAGACCCAGTACTTC. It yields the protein CASREVGQETQYF.

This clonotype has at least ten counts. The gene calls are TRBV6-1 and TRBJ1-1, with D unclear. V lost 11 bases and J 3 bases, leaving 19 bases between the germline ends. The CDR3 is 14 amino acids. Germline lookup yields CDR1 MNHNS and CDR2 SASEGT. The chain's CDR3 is CAVMWNGADTEAFF. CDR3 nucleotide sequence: TGTGCCGTAATGTGGAATGGTGCGGACACTGAAGCTTTCTTT.

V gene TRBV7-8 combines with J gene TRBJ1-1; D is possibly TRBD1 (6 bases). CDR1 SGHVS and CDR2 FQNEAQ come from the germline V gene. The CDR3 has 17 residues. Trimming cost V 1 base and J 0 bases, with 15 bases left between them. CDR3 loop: CASSLVGRGFMNTEAFF. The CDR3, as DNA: TGTGCCAGCAGCTTAGTTGGCAGGGGCTTCATGAACACTGAAGCTTTCTTT.

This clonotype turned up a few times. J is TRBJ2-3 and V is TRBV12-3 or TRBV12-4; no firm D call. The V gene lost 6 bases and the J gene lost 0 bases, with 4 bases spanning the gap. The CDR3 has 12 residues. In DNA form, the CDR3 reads TGTGCCAGCAGGCGTAGCACAGATACGCAGTATTTT. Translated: CASRRSTDTQYF.

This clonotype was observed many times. The CDR3 here is CSVERTGGGEQYF. The CDR3 DNA is TGCAGCGTCGAAAGGACAGGGGGAGGCGAGCAGTACTTC. The chain uses TRBV29-1 and TRBJ2-7, with 10 bases identical to TRBD1. The V and J ends lost 6 bases and 6 bases, in that order; junction bases with no gene match: 8. CDR1 is SQVTM and CDR2 is ANQGSEA in the germline V gene. CDR3 length: 13 residues.

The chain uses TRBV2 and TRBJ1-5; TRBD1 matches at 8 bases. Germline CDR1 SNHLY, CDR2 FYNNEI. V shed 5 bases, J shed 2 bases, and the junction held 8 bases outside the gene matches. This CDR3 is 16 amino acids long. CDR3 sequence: CASSSQGAGGNQPQHF. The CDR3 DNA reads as TGTGCCAGCAGTTCCCAGGGGGCAGGGGGCAATCAGCCCCAGCATTTT.

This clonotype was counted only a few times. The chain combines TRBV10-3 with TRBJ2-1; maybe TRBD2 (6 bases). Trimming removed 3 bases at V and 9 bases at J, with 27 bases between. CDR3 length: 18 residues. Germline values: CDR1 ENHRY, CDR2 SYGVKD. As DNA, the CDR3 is TGTGCCATCAGTGAAAGGACGGGCGGGTATGCGGGGTTGGCTGAGCAGTTCTTC. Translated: CAISERTGGYAGLAEQFF.

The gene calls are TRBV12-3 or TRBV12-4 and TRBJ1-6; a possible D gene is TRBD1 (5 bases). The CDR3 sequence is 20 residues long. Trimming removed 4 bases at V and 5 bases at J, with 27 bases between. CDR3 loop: CASSWVGGAVGPFHNSPLHF. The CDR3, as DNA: TGTGCCAGCAGTTGGGTTGGCGGAGCCGTGGGACCGTTTCATAATTCACCCCTCCACTTT.

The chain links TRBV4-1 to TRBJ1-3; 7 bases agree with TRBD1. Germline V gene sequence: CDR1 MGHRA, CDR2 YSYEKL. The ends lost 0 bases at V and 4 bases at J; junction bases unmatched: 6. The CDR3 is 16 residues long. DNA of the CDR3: TGCGCCAGCAGCCAAGAGGGACAGCCCTTGGGAAACACCATATATTTT. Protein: CASSQEGQPLGNTIYF.

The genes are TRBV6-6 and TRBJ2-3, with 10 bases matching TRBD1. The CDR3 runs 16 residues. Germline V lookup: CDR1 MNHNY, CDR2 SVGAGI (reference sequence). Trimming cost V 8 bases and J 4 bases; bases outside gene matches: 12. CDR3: CASPPPGQGTADTQYF. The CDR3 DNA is TGTGCCAGCCCTCCACCGGGACAGGGGACGGCAGATACGCAGTATTTT.

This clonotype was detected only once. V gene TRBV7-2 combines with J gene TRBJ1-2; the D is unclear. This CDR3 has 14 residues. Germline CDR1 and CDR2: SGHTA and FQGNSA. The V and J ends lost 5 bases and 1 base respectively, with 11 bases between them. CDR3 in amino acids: CASSQGHGNYGYTF. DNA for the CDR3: TGTGCCAGCAGCCAAGGGCACGGTAACTATGGCTACACCTTC.

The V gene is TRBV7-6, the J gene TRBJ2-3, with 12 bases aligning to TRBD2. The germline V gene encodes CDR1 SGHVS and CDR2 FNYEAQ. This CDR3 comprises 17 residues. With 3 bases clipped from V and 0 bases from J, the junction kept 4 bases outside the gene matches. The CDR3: CASSFSSGGGSTDTQYF. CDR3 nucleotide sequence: TGTGCCAGCAGCTTCTCTAGCGGGGGGGGCAGCACAGATACGCAGTATTTT.

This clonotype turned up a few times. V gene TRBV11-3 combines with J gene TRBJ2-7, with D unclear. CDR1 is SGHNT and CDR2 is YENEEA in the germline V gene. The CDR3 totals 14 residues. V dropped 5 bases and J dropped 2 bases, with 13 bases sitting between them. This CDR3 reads CASSPLGPAYEQYF. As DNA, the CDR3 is TGTGCCAGCAGCCCCCTCGGGCCAGCCTACGAGCAGTACTTC.

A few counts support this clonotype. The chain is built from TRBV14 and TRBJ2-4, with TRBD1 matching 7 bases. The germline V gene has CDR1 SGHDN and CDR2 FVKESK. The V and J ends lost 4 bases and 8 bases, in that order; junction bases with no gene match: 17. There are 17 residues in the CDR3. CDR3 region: CASSPTWNRGRSDIQYF. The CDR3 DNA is TGTGCCAGCAGCCCCACGTGGAACAGGGGCCGGTCGGACATTCAGTACTTC.